This entry is about one TCR beta chain. The antigen remains unidentified. TCRdb fed the RT-PCR reads into MiXCR, producing one record per CDR3 protein. This repertoire shows 650,000 to 800,000 distinct CDR3 sequences, around 20% found once; its top ten account for approximately 11%. The data stem from a study of response to subunit inactivated influenza vaccine. Study results and limitations: Authors suggested that a seasonal influenza vaccination recruits few new T cells each time.

This CDR3 spans 12 amino acids. V was cut by 7 bases and J by 6 bases, with 12 bases left in between. Per germline, CDR1 SGHRS and CDR2 YFSETQ. The TCR comes from a man aged 50-60 years who received an inactivated influenza vaccine. The sample here was PBMCs from blood, taken 5 to 6 days after vaccination. The chain has TRBV5-1 and TRBJ2-3; D is perhaps TRBD2 (5 bases). The CDR3 coding sequence is TGCGCCAGCGGACGGGGAGTGGATACGCAGTATTTT. Protein product: CASGRGVDTQYF. Full variable domain (remainder filled in from reference TRBV5-1 and TRBJ2-3): KAGVTQTPRYLIKTRGQQVTLSCSPISGHRSVSWYQQTPGQGLQFLFEYFSETQRNKGNFPGRFSGRQFSNSRSEMNVSTLELGDSALYLCASGRGVDTQYFGPGTRLTVL.